A single sample gave rise to the 9 T cell receptor beta chains below, sequenced in a study of blood T cells in healthy people across ages. Together with a sample-barcoded 5' primer, a J-beta primer mix was included in a second PCR lasting about 6 to 12 cycles. TCRdb independently ran MiXCR on the 5' RACE reads; one entry per CDR3 protein. In the table there are about 720,000 distinct CDR3 sequences, roughly 20% of which are singletons. The sequencing sample was made of blood. The receptors here all came from a man between 65 and 79 years old in good health.

The chain uses TRBV12-3 or TRBV12-4 and TRBJ2-5; perhaps TRBD1 as D (7 bases). V was pared by 2 bases and J by 5 bases, with 15 bases between. The CDR3 has 15 amino acids. CDR3 residues: CASSLRQGGTETQYF. CDR3 coding DNA: TGTGCCAGCAGTTTAAGACAGGGAGGTACGGAGACCCAGTACTTC.

This rearrangement joins TRBV10-3 to TRBJ2-1, with 9 bases that match TRBD2. Germline V gives CDR1 ENHRY, CDR2 SYGVKD. The CDR3 is made up of 15 amino acids. The J segment lost 7 bases and the V segment lost 2 bases, leaving 6 bases of the junction unmatched. The CDR3 DNA follows: TGTGCCATCAGTGAGGTAAAGAGCGGGGGGAATGAGCAGTTCTTC. It yields the protein CAISEVKSGGNEQFF.

This rearrangement joins TRBV2 to TRBJ1-2; D is undetermined. The germline gives CDR1 SNHLY, CDR2 FYNNEI. This CDR3 has 13 residues. Trimming removed 5 bases from V and 4 bases from J, with 11 bases in between. This chain's CDR3 is CASSISLLYGYTF. CDR3 coding DNA: TGTGCCAGCAGTATCTCTCTCCTCTATGGCTACACCTTC.

This clonotype occurred many times. The CDR3 sequence: CSAKEGAGTMNTEAFF. In DNA form, the CDR3 reads TGCAGTGCTAAGGAGGGGGCAGGGACTATGAACACTGAAGCTTTCTTT. The chain is built from TRBV20-1 and TRBJ1-1, with TRBD1 matching over 7 bases. Germline lookup yields CDR1 DFQATT and CDR2 SNEGSKA (reference sequence). There are 16 residues in the CDR3. Trimming removed 4 bases from V and 0 bases from J; junction bases left unmatched: 11.

In its sample, this clonotype was seen a few times. In DNA form, the CDR3 reads TGTGCCAGCAGCCAATCTGCGAGGCTAGCTTTCTTT. It yields the protein CASSQSARLAFF. The V and J genes are TRBV3-1 and TRBJ1-1; no definite D call. The CDR3 length is 12 residues. Germline lookup yields CDR1 LGHDT and CDR2 YNNKEL (reference sequence). Trimming removed 2 bases from V and 10 bases from J, with 11 bases in between.

This chain connects TRBV5-6 to TRBJ1-5; the match to TRBD1 covers 8 bases. The V gene's germline CDR1 is SGHDT and CDR2 YYEEEE. CDR3 length: 18 amino acids. V gave up 4 bases and J gave up 0 bases; unmatched junction bases: 12. The CDR3 reads CASSGDRRRSDSNQPQHF. CDR3 nucleotides: TGTGCCAGCAGCGGGGACAGGAGAAGATCGGATAGCAATCAGCCCCAGCATTTT. The whole variable domain, remainder taken from reference TRBV5-6 and TRBJ1-5, is DAGVTQSPTHLIKTRGQQVTLRCSPKSGHDTVSWYQQALGQGPQFIFQYYEEEERQRGNFPDRFSGHQFPNYSSELNVNALLLGDSALYLCASSGDRRRSDSNQPQHFGDGTRLSIL.

The chain uses TRBV9 and TRBJ1-1, with 8 nucleotides matching TRBD1. CDR3 length: 14 residues. The V gene end was trimmed by 3 bases and the J gene end by 3 bases; junction bases not matched to a gene: 4. CDR1 and CDR2 from the germline V gene are SGDLS and YYNGEE. The CDR3 DNA reads as TGTGCCAGCAGCGCTCGGACAGGGCACACTGAAGCTTTCTTT. It translates to CASSARTGHTEAFF.

This chain joins TRBV12-3 or TRBV12-4 and TRBJ2-3, with D hard to call. The CDR3 sequence is 14 residues long. V gave up 1 base and J gave up 5 bases, with 10 bases separating them. CDR3 sequence reads: CASSLGRVRDTQYF. CDR3 DNA: TGTGCCAGCAGTTTAGGACGGGTCAGAGATACGCAGTATTTT.

This clonotype was observed a few times. V usage is TRBV4-2 and J usage is TRBJ2-3; the D gene is possibly TRBD2 (6 bases). Germline-derived CDR1 and CDR2 are LGHNA and YNFKEQ. The CDR3 runs to 16 residues. V was shortened by 3 bases and J by 0 bases, with 13 bases between the two germline ends. The CDR3 here is CASSHPAGSSTDTQYF. The CDR3 nucleotides read TGTGCCAGCAGCCACCCAGCGGGTTCTAGCACAGATACGCAGTATTTT.